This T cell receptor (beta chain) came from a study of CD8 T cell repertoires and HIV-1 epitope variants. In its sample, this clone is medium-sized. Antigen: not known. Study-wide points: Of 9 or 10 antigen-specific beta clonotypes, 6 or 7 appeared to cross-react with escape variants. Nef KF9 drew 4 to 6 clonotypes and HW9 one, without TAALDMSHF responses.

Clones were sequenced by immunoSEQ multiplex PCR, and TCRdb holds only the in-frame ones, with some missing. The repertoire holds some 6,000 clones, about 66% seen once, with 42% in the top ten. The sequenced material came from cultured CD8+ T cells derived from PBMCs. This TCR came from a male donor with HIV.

The CDR3 DNA follows: TGTGCCAGTAGTATCTCGTCGGGGGCTTACGAGCAGTACTTC. It is translated as CASSISSGAYEQYF. J is TRBJ2-7 and V is TRBV19; D may match TRBD1 or TRBD2 (6 bases each). The CDR3 has 14 amino acids. V was shortened by 3 bases and J by 4 bases, with 13 bases between the two germline ends. Germline CDR1 LNHDA, CDR2 SQIVND (reference sequence).